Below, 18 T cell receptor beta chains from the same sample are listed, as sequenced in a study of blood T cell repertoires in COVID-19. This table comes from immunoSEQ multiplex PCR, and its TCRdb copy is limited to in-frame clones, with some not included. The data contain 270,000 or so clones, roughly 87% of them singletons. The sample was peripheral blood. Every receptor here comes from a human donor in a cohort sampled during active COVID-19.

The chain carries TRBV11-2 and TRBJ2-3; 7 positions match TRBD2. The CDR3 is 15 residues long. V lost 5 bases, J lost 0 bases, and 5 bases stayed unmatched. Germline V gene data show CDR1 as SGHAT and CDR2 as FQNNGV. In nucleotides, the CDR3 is TGTGCCAGCAGCCCGCTAGCGGCTAGCACAGATACGCAGTATTTT. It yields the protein CASSPLAASTDTQYF. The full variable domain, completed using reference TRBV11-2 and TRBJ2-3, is EAGVAQSPRYKIIEKRQSVAFWCNPISGHATLYWYQQILGQGPKLLIQFQNNGVVDDSQLPKDRFSAERLKGVDSTLKIQPAKLEDSAVYLCASSPLAASTDTQYFGPGTRLTVL.

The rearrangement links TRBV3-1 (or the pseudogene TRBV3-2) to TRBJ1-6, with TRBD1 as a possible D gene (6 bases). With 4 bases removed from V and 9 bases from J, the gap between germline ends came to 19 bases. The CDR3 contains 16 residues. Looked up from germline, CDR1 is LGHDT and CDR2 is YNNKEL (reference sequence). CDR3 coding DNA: TGTGCCAGCAGCCGTTCCAGCGCGGGGGCAGGTTCACCCCTCCACTTT. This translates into CASSRSSAGAGSPLHF.

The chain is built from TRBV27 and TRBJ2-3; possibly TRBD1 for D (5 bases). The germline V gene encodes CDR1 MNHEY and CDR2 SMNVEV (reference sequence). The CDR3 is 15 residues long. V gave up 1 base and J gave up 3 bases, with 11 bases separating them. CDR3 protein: CASSLLQGSTDTQYF. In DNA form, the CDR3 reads TGTGCCAGCAGTTTATTGCAGGGTTCTACAGATACGCAGTATTTT.

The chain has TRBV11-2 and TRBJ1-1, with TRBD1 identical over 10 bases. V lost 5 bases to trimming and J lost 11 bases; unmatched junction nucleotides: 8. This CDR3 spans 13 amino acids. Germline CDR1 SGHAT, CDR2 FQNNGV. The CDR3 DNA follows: TGTGCCAGCAGCACAGACAGGGGGCAATTTGCTTTCTTT. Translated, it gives CASSTDRGQFAFF.

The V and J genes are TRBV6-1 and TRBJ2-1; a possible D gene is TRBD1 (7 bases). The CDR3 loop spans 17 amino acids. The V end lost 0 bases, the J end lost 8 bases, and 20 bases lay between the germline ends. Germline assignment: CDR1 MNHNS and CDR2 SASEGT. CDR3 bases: TGTGCCAGCAGTGAAGCGGTGGGCAGGGGGGATGGCTATGAGCAGTTCTTC. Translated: CASSEAVGRGDGYEQFF.

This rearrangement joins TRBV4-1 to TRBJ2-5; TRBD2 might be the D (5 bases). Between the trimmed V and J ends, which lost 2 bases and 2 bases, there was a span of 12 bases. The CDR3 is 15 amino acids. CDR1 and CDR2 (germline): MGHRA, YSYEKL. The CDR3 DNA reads TGCGCCAGCAGCCAAATCGGACTTTCACAAGAGACCCAGTACTTC. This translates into CASSQIGLSQETQYF.

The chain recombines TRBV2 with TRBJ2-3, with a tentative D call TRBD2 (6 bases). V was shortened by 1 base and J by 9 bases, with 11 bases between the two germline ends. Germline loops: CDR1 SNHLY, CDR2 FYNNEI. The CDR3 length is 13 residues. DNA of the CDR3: TGTGCCAGCAGTGAAGAGAGCGGAGGGACGCAGTATTTT. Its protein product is CASSEESGGTQYF. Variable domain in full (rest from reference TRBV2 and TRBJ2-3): EPEVTQTPSHQVTQMGQEVILRCVPISNHLYFYWYRQILGQKVEFLVSFYNNEISEKSEIFDDQFSVERPDGSNFTLKIRSTKLEDSAMYFCASSEESGGTQYFGPGTRLTVL.

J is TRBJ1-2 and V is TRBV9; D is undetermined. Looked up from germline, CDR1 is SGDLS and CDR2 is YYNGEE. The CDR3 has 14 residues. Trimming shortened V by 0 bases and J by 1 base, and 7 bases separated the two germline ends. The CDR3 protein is CASSVEAGNYGYTF. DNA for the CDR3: TGTGCCAGCAGCGTAGAAGCCGGTAACTATGGCTACACCTTC.

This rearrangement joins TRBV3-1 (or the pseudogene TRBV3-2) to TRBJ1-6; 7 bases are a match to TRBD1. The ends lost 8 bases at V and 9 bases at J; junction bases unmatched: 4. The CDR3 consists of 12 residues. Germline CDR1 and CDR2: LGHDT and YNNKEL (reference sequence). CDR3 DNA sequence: TGTGCCAGCCGAGACAGGGTTTCACCCCTCCACTTT. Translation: CASRDRVSPLHF.

CDR3 residues: CASSLSLRGAYEQYF. In DNA, the CDR3 is TGTGCCAGCAGTTTATCCCTTCGCGGCGCCTACGAGCAGTACTTC. The chain couples TRBV28 to TRBJ2-7; the D is unclear. Germline CDR1 and CDR2: MDHEN and SYDVKM. Trimming cost V 1 base and J 2 bases, with 12 bases left between them. There are 15 residues in the CDR3.

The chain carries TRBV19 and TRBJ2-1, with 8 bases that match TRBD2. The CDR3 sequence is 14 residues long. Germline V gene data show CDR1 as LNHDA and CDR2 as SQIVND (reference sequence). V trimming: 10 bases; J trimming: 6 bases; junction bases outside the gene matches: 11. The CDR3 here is CATGPGLGTNEQFF. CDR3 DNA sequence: TGTGCCACGGGACCGGGACTAGGTACCAATGAGCAGTTCTTC.

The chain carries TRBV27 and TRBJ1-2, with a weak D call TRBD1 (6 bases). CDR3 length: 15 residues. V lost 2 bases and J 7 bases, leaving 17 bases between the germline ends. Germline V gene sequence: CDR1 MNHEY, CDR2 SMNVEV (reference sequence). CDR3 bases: TGTGCCAGCAGTTTACACAGGGAGGGGTTGGGTGGCTACACCTTC. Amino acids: CASSLHREGLGGYTF.

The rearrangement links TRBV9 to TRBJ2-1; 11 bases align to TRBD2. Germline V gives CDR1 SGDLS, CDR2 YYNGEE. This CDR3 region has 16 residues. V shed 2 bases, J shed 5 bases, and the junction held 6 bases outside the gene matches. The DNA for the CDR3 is TGTGCCAGCAGCGTTGAGGTGACTAGCGGGAACAATGAGCAGTTCTTC. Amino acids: CASSVEVTSGNNEQFF.

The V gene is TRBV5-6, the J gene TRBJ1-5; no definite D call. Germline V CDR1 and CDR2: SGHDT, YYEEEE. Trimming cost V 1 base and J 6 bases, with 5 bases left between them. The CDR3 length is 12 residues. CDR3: CASSLSGQPQHF. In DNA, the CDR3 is TGTGCCAGCAGCTTGAGCGGTCAGCCCCAGCATTTT. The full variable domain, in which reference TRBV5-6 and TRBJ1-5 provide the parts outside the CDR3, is DAGVTQSPTHLIKTRGQQVTLRCSPKSGHDTVSWYQQALGQGPQFIFQYYEEEERQRGNFPDRFSGHQFPNYSSELNVNALLLGDSALYLCASSLSGQPQHFGDGTRLSIL.

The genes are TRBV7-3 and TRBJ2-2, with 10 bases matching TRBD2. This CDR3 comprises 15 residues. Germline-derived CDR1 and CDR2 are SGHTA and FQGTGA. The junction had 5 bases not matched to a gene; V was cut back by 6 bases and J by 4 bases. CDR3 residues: CASSLAGDRTGELFF. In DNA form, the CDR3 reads TGTGCCAGCAGTCTAGCGGGAGACCGCACCGGGGAGCTGTTTTTT. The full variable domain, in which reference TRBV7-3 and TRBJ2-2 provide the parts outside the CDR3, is GAGVSQTPSNKVTEKGKYVELRCDPISGHTALYWYRQSLGQGPEFLIYFQGTGAADDSGLPNDRFFAVRPEGSVSTLKIQRTERGDSAVYLCASSLAGDRTGELFFGEGSRLTVL.

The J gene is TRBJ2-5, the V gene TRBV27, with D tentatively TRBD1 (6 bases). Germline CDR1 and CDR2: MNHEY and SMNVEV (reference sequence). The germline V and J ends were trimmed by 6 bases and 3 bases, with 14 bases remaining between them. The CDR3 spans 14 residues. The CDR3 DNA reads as TGTGCCAGCAGCCGTAGGGACACCAAAGAGACCCAGTACTTC. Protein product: CASSRRDTKETQYF.

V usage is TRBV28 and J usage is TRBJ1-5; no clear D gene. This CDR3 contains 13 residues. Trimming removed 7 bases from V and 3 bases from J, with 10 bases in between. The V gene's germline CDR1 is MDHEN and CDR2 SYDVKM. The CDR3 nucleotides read TGTGCCAGCAACCCTTTACACAATCAGCCCCAGCATTTT. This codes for CASNPLHNQPQHF.

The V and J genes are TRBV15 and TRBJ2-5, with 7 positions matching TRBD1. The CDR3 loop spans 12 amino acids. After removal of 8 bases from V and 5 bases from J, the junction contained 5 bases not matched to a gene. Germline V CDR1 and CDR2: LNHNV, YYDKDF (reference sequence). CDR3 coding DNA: TGTGCCACCCGACAGGGTCGGGAGACCCAGTACTTC. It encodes CATRQGRETQYF.